This TCR beta chain was captured in a study of a mutant IDH1 vaccine in newly diagnosed glioma. The wider study: Eight vaccinations reached patients in weeks 1, 3, 5, 7, 11, 15, 19 and 23. Males made up roughly 60% and females roughly 38% of treated patients, whose mean age was roughly 40 years. General observations from the study: Of all patients, about 93% showed vaccine-induced immune responses.

From germline, CDR1 is SGDLS and CDR2 YYNGEE. The CDR3 consists of 12 residues. The V end lost 3 bases, the J end lost 7 bases, and 8 bases lay between the germline ends. Concerning this clone itself: Its specificity is unknown.

Sample time point: week 11, during vaccination. Every vaccine dose comprised 300 ug of mutant IDH1 20-mer peptide plus topical imiquimod. The method was immunoSEQ multiplex PCR; TCRdb's version includes in-frame clones alone and lacks a portion of them. The sample has fewer than 35,000 clones; just under 80% are singletons. The receptor's source is a man aged 30 to 39 with glioma. Here the sequenced sample was PBMCs, taken from a glioma patient whose treatment included an IDH1 peptide vaccine. The chain couples TRBV9 to TRBJ1-3; unclear D gene. In DNA form, the CDR3 reads TGTGCCAGCAGCGCAGGTGTTAACACCATATATTTT. Protein sequence: CASSAGVNTIYF.